Shown below are 24 T cell receptor beta chains from a single sample sequenced in a study of OX40 agonist ivuxolimab in advanced cancers. Libraries were made using the immunoSEQ multiplex PCR assay. TCRdb mirrors the immuneACCESS table, restricted to in-frame sequences. Some clones are absent from its copies; in checked studies, under half trace to an unresolved V gene, and the reason for the others is unknown. Here the sample has some 60,000 clones; approximately 83% occur a single time. The ten largest make up roughly 4.4% of the sample. The sequenced sample was CD4+ or CD8+ T cells sorted from blood, obtained in a trial of the OX40 agonist ivuxolimab. The receptors originated from an adult with an advanced solid tumor such as melanoma, head and neck, liver or kidney cancer.

The chain employs TRBV29-1 and TRBJ2-3; TRBD2 aligns across 10 bases. This CDR3 spans 15 amino acids. V lost 2 bases and J lost 1; bases outside the gene matches: 3. The germline CDR1 and CDR2 sequences are SQVTM and ANQGSEA. The CDR3 DNA is TGCAGCGTTGAAACAGGGACTAGCGGCACAGATACGCAGTATTTT. It encodes CSVETGTSGTDTQYF.

As regards this clone: Other nucleotide sequences from this sample produce the same CDR3. The chain is built from TRBV5-1 and TRBJ1-1; D not resolved. V dropped 3 bases and J dropped 0 bases, with 6 bases sitting between them. This CDR3 is 13 amino acids long. CDR1 is SGHRS and CDR2 is YFSETQ in the germline V gene. CDR3 residues: CASSSPLNTEAFF. CDR3 bases: TGCGCCAGCAGCTCTCCGTTGAACACTGAAGCTTTCTTT.

This clone was found once. This sequence joins TRBV5-4 and TRBJ1-2; 8 nucleotides align to TRBD1. The trim removed 3 bases at V and 2 bases at J, leaving 9 bases unmatched. Germline CDR1 reads SGHNT; CDR2 reads YYREEE (reference sequence). The CDR3 has 16 residues. CDR3 DNA sequence: TGTGCCAGCAGCTCCGACCTGGGACAGGTGAACTATGGCTACACCTTC. This gives the protein CASSSDLGQVNYGYTF.

The genes are TRBV4-2 and TRBJ2-2; a weak D match, TRBD1 (6 bases). Germline assignment: CDR1 LGHNA and CDR2 YNFKEQ. The CDR3 contains 14 residues. V dropped 5 bases and J dropped 1 base, with 8 bases sitting between them. CDR3: CASSLGQNTGELFF. CDR3 in DNA: TGTGCCAGCAGCTTGGGACAGAACACCGGGGAGCTGTTTTTT.

The V and J genes are TRBV6-1 and TRBJ1-1; 7 bases align to TRBD1. V shed 0 bases and J 4 bases; nucleotides not matched to a gene: 8. The length of the CDR3 is 16 residues. Germline loops: CDR1 MNHNS, CDR2 SASEGT. The CDR3 region is CASSEAIPDRATEAFF. The CDR3 DNA sequence: TGTGCCAGCAGTGAAGCTATACCTGACAGGGCCACTGAAGCTTTCTTT.

The chain links TRBV7-2 to TRBJ2-1, with D unclear. The CDR3 loop spans 17 amino acids. The V end lost 2 bases, the J end lost 0 bases, and 14 bases lay between the germline ends. Germline V lookup: CDR1 SGHTA, CDR2 FQGNSA. CDR3: CASSLYGSAASYNEQFF. The DNA of the CDR3 is TGTGCCAGCAGCTTATACGGGTCGGCAGCCTCCTACAATGAGCAGTTCTTC. The variable domain in full, with the rest retrieved from reference TRBV7-2 and TRBJ2-1, is GAGVSQSPSNKVTEKGKDVELRCDPISGHTALYWYRQSLGQGLEFLIYFQGNSAPDKSGLPSDRFSAERTGGSVSTLTIQRTQQEDSAVYLCASSLYGSAASYNEQFFGPGTRLTVL.

The CDR3 sequence is CASSKNSYQETQYF. Written as DNA, the CDR3 is TGTGCCAGTAGTAAGAACAGCTACCAAGAGACCCAGTACTTC. This chain joins TRBV19 and TRBJ2-5; D unresolved. The V end lost 4 bases, the J end lost 0 bases, and 9 bases lay between the germline ends. The CDR3 is 14 residues long. Looked up from germline, CDR1 is LNHDA and CDR2 is SQIVND (reference sequence).

The rearrangement joins TRBV18 to TRBJ2-7, with 8 bases aligning to TRBD1. Germline values: CDR1 KGHSH, CDR2 LQKENI. V gave up 3 bases and J gave up 7 bases; unmatched junction bases: 5. This CDR3 region has 13 residues. DNA for the CDR3: TGTGCCAGCTCACCGGACAGGGTTCGGGAGCAGTACTTC. Encoded protein: CASSPDRVREQYF.

The J gene is TRBJ1-2, the V gene TRBV6-1, with D possibly TRBD1 on 5 matching bases. V dropped 2 bases and J dropped 6 bases, with 7 bases sitting between them. This CDR3 is built from 12 residues. Germline-derived CDR1 and CDR2 are MNHNS and SASEGT. CDR3 region: CASSEWDDGYTF. CDR3 in DNA: TGTGCCAGCAGTGAATGGGACGATGGCTACACCTTC.

The chain is built from TRBV12-5 and TRBJ2-1, with a tentative D call TRBD2 (6 bases). With 4 bases removed from V and 6 bases from J, the gap between germline ends came to 13 bases. The germline V gene encodes CDR1 LGHNT and CDR2 FRNRAP. The CDR3 covers 14 residues. This CDR3 is CASGSGRWGNEQFF. For the CDR3, the DNA is TGTGCTAGTGGTTCCGGGAGATGGGGCAATGAGCAGTTCTTC.

The chain is built from TRBV7-3 and TRBJ2-1; D is possibly TRBD2 (6 bases). Germline lookup yields CDR1 SGHTA and CDR2 FQGTGA. Trimming removed 1 base at V and 8 bases at J, with 12 bases between. The CDR3 totals 14 residues. The CDR3 sequence is CASSLSLAPHEQFF. The DNA for the CDR3 is TGTGCCAGCAGCTTAAGTCTAGCGCCCCATGAGCAGTTCTTC.

The chain joins TRBV28 to TRBJ2-3, with D perhaps matching TRBD1 or TRBD2 (6 bases each). Germline CDR1 is MDHEN and CDR2 is SYDVKM. There are 17 residues in the CDR3. V was trimmed by 5 bases and J by 3 bases, leaving 21 bases between them. CDR3 nucleotides: TGTGCCAGCAGTGGGGGGCCGGGCAGGGAAGGGACAGATACGCAGTATTTT. Translated, it gives CASSGGPGREGTDTQYF.

The chain recombines TRBV11-2 with TRBJ2-2; D unclear. Germline values: CDR1 SGHAT, CDR2 FQNNGV. The CDR3 is 12 residues long. V was trimmed by 5 bases and J by 5 bases, leaving 6 bases between them. The CDR3 here is CASSQKTGELFF. The CDR3 coding sequence is TGTGCCAGCAGCCAGAAGACCGGGGAGCTGTTTTTT.

The chain has TRBV5-6 and TRBJ2-5, with TRBD2 matching 7 bases. This CDR3 is 14 amino acids long. The V gene end was trimmed by 0 bases and the J gene end by 4 bases; junction bases not matched to a gene: 3. Looked up from germline, CDR1 is SGHDT and CDR2 is YYEEEE. CDR3 loop: CASSLGTRGETQYF. DNA of the CDR3: TGTGCCAGCAGCTTGGGGACTAGGGGAGAGACCCAGTACTTC.

This clone occurred a few times. The rearrangement links TRBV28 to TRBJ2-3, with TRBD2 identical over 9 bases. This CDR3 is 16 amino acids long. Germline CDR1 is MDHEN and CDR2 is SYDVKM. Trimming cost V 5 bases and J 4 bases; bases outside gene matches: 10. As DNA, the CDR3 is TGTGCCAGCAGTCAGAGTAGCGGGAGTGGATCAGATACGCAGTATTTT. It yields the protein CASSQSSGSGSDTQYF.

The chain carries TRBV7-8 and TRBJ2-1, with 15 bases lining up with TRBD2. This CDR3 has 16 amino acids. Germline-derived CDR1 and CDR2 are SGHVS and FQNEAQ. J lost 8 bases, V lost 6 bases, and 8 bases had no gene match. The CDR3 nucleotides are TGTGCCAGCAGTCGGACTAGCGGGGGGGCCAGCTATGAGCAGTTCTTC. Its translation is CASSRTSGGASYEQFF. Based on the CDR3 plus reference TRBV7-8 and TRBJ2-1, the full variable domain is GAGVSQSPRYKVAKRGQDVALRCDPISGHVSLFWYQQALGQGPEFLTYFQNEAQLDKSGLPSDRFFAERPEGSVSTLKIQRTQQEDSAVYLCASSRTSGGASYEQFFGPGTRLTVL.

This clone occurred once. The rearrangement joins TRBV28 to TRBJ1-2, with 7 bases matching TRBD1. The CDR3 spans 12 residues. Trimming cost V 10 bases and J 4 bases; bases outside gene matches: 6. CDR1 and CDR2 (germline): MDHEN, SYDVKM. CDR3 nucleotide sequence: TGTGCCAATCGGGACAGCCTCTATGGCTACACCTTC. This codes for CANRDSLYGYTF.

This clone has a single count. CDR3 DNA sequence: TGTGCCAGCAGCTTTGATAGCAATCAGCCCCAGCATTTT. This sequence encodes CASSFDSNQPQHF. This sequence joins TRBV5-8 and TRBJ1-5; D remains ambiguous. V was cut by 2 bases and J by 0 bases, with 3 bases left in between. Germline V lookup: CDR1 SGHTS, CDR2 YDEGEE. This CDR3 region has 13 residues.

A note on this clone: Other nucleotide sequences from this sample produce the same CDR3. This rearrangement joins TRBV5-1 to TRBJ1-3, with unresolved D. The CDR3 loop spans 12 amino acids. Trimming pared 8 bases from V and 4 bases from J, leaving 10 bases between. Germline assignment: CDR1 SGHRS and CDR2 YFSETQ. CDR3 loop: CASTGGGNTIYF. CDR3 nucleotide sequence: TGCGCCAGTACGGGCGGAGGAAACACCATATATTTT.

There are a few counts of this clone. CDR3 DNA sequence: TGTGCCAGCAGTGAATGGGAACAGGGCACAGATACGCAGTATTTT. Its protein product is CASSEWEQGTDTQYF. This chain connects TRBV25-1 to TRBJ2-3; perhaps TRBD1 as D (5 bases). Trimming pared 1 base from V and 1 base from J, leaving 9 bases between. From germline, CDR1 is MGHDK and CDR2 SYGVNS. The CDR3 runs 15 residues.

About this clone itself: At one of its ends the junction is not consistent with the germline gene, which may arise from a read error. Distinct nucleotide sequences in the sample also encode this CDR3. V and J are TRBV6-4 and TRBJ1-5, with 9 positions matching TRBD1. This CDR3 contains 15 residues. Germline values: CDR1 MRHNA, CDR2 SNTAGT. The CDR3 DNA is TGCGCCAGCAAGTTTCCACAGGGGGCAAATCAGCCCCAGCATTTT. As protein: CASKFPQGANQPQHF.

The chain employs TRBV19 and TRBJ2-3; tentatively, D is TRBD2 (6 bases). Deletions cut 7 bases from V and 5 bases from J, with 16 bases between. CDR1 and CDR2 (germline): LNHDA, SQIVND (reference sequence). The CDR3 length is 14 residues. CDR3 sequence reads: CASTPWGDGDTQYF. The CDR3 DNA reads TGTGCCAGTACCCCGTGGGGGGACGGAGATACGCAGTATTTT. The entire variable domain, with the rest obtained from reference TRBV19 and TRBJ2-3, is as follows: DGGITQSPKYLFRKEGQNVTLSCEQNLNHDAMYWYRQDPGQGLRLIYYSQIVNDFQKGDIAEGYSVSREKKESFPLTVTSAQKNPTAFYLCASTPWGDGDTQYFGPGTRLTVL.

The chain joins TRBV4-1 to TRBJ1-6; D unclear. Germline V lookup: CDR1 MGHRA, CDR2 YSYEKL. Between the trimmed V and J ends, which lost 4 bases and 0 bases, there was a span of 10 bases. There are 16 residues in the CDR3. CDR3 sequence (DNA): TGCGCCAGCAGCCCCCCATTTGGCTCCTATAATTCACCCCTCCACTTT. Protein: CASSPPFGSYNSPLHF.

This chain connects TRBV6-6 to TRBJ2-1; weak D call: TRBD2 (5 bases). Germline CDR1 is MNHNY and CDR2 is SVGAGI (reference sequence). V gave up 5 bases and J gave up 8 bases, with 10 bases separating them. The CDR3 is 12 residues long. In nucleotides, the CDR3 is TGTGCCAGCAGTAACGAGGGATATGAGCAGTTCTTC. Its protein is CASSNEGYEQFF.